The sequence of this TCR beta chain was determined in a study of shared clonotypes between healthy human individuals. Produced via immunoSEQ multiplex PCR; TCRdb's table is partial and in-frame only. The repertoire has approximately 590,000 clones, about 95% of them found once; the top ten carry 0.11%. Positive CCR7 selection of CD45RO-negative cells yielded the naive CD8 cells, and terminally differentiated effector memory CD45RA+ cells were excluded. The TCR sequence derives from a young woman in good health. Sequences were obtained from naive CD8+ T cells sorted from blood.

Here the CDR3 reads CASSSRDSESSGNTIYF. In DNA form, the CDR3 reads TGTGCCAGCAGTTCCCGGGACAGCGAGAGCTCTGGAAACACCATATATTTT. This chain connects TRBV27 to TRBJ1-3, with 7 bases lining up with TRBD1. This CDR3 comprises 17 residues. V lost 4 bases, J lost 0 bases, and 9 bases stayed unmatched. Germline V gene sequence: CDR1 MNHEY, CDR2 SMNVEV (reference sequence).